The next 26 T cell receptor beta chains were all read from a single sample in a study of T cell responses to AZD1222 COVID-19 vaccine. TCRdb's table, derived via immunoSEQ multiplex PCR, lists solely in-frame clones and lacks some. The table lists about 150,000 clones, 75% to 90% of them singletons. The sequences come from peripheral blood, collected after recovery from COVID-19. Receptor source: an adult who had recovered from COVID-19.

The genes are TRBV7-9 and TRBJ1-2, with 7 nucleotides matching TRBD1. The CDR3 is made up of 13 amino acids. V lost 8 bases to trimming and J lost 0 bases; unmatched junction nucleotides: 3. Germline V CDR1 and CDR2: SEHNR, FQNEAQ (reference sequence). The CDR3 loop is CASQQGTNYGYTF. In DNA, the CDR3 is TGTGCCAGCCAACAGGGGACTAACTATGGCTACACCTTC.

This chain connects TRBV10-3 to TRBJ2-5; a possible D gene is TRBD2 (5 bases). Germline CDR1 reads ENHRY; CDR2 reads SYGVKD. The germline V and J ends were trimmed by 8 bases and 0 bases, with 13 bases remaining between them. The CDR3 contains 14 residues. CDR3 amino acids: CAIGLGRHQETQYF. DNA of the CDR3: TGTGCCATCGGATTAGGGAGACACCAAGAGACCCAGTACTTC.

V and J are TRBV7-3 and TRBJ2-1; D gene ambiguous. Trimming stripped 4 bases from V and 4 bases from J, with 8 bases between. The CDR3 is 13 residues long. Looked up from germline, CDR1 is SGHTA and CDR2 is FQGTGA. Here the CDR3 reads CASSSQPYNEQFF. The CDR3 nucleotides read TGTGCCAGCAGCTCCCAACCTTACAATGAGCAGTTCTTC.

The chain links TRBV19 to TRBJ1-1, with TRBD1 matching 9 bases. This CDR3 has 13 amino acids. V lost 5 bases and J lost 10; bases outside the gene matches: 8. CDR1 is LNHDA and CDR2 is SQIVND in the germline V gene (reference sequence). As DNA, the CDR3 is TGTGCCAGTAGTGCCTGGGACAGGGACCGAGCTTTCTTT. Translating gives CASSAWDRDRAFF. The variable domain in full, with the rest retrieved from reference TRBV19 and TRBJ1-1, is DGGITQSPKYLFRKEGQNVTLSCEQNLNHDAMYWYRQDPGQGLRLIYYSQIVNDFQKGDIAEGYSVSREKKESFPLTVTSAQKNPTAFYLCASSAWDRDRAFFGQGTRLTVV.

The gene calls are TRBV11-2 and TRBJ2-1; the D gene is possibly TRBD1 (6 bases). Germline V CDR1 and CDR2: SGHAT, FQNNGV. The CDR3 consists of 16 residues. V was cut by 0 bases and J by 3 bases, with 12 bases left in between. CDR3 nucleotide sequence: TGTGCCAGCAGCTTAGACCGGGACATAGACTACAATGAGCAGTTCTTC. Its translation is CASSLDRDIDYNEQFF.

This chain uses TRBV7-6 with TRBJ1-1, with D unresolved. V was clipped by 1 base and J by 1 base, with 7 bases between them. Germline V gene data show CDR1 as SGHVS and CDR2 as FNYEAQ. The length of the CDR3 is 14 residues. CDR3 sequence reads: CASSLDAGNTEAFF. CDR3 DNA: TGTGCCAGCAGCTTAGATGCAGGGAACACTGAAGCTTTCTTT.

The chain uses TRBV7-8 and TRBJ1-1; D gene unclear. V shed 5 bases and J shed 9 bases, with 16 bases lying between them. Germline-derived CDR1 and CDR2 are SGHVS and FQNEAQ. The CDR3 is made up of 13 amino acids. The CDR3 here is CASSRSPREKAFF. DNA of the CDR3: TGTGCCAGCAGCCGCTCACCGAGAGAGAAAGCTTTCTTT.

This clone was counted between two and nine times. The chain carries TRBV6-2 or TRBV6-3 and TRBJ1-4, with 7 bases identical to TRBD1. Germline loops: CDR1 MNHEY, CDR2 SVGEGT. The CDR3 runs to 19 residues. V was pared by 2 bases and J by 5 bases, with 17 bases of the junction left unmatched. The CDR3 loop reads CASSYRIGGGQKINEKLFF. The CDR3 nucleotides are TGTGCCAGCAGTTACAGAATAGGTGGGGGACAGAAGATCAATGAAAAACTGTTTTTT.

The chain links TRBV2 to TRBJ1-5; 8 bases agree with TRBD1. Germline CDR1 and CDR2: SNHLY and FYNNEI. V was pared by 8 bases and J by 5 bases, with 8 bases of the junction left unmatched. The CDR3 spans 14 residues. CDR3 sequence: CASSRQGQDQPQHF. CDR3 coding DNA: TGTGCCAGCTCGAGACAGGGGCAGGATCAGCCCCAGCATTTT.

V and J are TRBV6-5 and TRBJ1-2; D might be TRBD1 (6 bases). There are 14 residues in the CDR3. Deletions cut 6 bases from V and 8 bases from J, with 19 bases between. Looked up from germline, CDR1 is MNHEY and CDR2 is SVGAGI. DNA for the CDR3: TGTGCCAGCAGGCAGGGAGGGGGTCAGGAAGGCTACACCTTC. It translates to CASRQGGGQEGYTF.

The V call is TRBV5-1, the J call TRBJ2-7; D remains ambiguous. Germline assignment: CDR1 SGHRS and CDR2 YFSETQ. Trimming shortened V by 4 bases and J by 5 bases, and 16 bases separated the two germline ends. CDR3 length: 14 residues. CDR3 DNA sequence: TGCGCCAGCAGCCAGGACCGCCAGTTTGACGAGCAGTACTTC. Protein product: CASSQDRQFDEQYF.

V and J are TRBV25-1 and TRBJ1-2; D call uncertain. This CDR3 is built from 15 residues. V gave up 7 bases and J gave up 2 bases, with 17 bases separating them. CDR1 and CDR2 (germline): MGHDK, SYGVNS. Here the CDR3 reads CASTPGQLSNYGYTF. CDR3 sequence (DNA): TGTGCCAGCACCCCCGGCCAGCTCTCCAACTATGGCTACACCTTC.

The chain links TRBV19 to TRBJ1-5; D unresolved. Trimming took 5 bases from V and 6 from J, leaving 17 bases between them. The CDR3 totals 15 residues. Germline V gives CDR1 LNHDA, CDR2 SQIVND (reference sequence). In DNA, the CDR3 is TGTGCCAGTAGTTACATACCCAGTGGTCGTCAGCCCCAGCATTTT. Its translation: CASSYIPSGRQPQHF.

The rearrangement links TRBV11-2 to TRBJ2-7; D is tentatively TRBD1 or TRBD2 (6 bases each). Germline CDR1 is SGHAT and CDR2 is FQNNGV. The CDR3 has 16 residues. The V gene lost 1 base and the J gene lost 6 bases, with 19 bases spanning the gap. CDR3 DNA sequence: TGTGCCAGCAGCTTAGGCATTCAGGGGCGGAGGGCCGAGCAGTACTTC. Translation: CASSLGIQGRRAEQYF. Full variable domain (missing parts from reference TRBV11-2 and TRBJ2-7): EAGVAQSPRYKIIEKRQSVAFWCNPISGHATLYWYQQILGQGPKLLIQFQNNGVVDDSQLPKDRFSAERLKGVDSTLKIQPAKLEDSAVYLCASSLGIQGRRAEQYFGPGTRLTVT.

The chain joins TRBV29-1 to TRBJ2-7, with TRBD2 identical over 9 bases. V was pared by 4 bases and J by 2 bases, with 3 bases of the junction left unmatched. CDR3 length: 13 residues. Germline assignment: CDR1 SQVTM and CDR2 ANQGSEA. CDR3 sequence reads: CSVGAGGPYEQYF. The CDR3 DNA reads TGCAGCGTTGGGGCGGGAGGGCCCTACGAGCAGTACTTC.

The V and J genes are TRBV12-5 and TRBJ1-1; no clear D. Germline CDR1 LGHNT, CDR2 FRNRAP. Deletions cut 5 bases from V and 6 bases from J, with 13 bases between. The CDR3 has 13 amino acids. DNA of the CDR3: TGTGCTAGTGGTCCATCCAGGTTGGCTGAAGCTTTCTTT. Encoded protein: CASGPSRLAEAFF.

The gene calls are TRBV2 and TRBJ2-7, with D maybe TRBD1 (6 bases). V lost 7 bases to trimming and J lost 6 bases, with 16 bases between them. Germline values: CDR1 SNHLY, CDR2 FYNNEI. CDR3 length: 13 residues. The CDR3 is CASTDTAGAEQYF. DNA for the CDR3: TGTGCCAGCACTGACACGGCAGGGGCCGAGCAGTACTTC.

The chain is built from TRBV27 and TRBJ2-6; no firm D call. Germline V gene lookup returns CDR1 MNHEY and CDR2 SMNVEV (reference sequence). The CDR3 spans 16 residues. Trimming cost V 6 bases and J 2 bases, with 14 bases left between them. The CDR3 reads CASRDRVFAGANVLTF. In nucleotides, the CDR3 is TGTGCCAGCAGAGATAGGGTCTTTGCTGGGGCCAACGTCCTGACTTTC.

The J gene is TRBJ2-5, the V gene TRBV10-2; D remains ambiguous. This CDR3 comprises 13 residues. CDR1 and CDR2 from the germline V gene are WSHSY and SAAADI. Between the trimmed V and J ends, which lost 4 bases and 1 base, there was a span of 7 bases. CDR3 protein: CASSGRPQETQYF. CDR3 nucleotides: TGCGCCAGCAGTGGAAGGCCCCAAGAGACCCAGTACTTC.

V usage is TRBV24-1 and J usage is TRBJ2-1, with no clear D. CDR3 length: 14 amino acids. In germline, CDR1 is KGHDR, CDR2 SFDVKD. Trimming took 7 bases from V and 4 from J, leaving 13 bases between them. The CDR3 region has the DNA TGTGCCACCAGGCCACCGGGCGAATACAATGAGCAGTTCTTC. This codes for CATRPPGEYNEQFF.

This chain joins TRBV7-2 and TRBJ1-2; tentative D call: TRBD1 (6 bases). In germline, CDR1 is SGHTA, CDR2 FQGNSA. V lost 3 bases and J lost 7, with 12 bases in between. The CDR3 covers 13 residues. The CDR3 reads CASSFMTGGGYTF. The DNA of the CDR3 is TGTGCCAGCAGCTTTATGACAGGAGGTGGCTACACCTTC.

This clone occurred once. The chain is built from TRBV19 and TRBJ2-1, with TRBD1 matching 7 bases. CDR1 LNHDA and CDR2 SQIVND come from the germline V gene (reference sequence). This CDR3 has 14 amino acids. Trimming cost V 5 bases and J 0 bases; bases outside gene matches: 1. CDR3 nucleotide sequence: TGTGCCAGTAGTGGGACAGCCTCCTACAATGAGCAGTTCTTC. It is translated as CASSGTASYNEQFF.

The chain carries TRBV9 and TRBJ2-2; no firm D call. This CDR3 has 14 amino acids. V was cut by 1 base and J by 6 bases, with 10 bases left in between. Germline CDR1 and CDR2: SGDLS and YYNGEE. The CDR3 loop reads CASSVSTDSGELFF. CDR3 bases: TGTGCCAGCAGCGTATCCACAGACTCCGGGGAGCTGTTTTTT.

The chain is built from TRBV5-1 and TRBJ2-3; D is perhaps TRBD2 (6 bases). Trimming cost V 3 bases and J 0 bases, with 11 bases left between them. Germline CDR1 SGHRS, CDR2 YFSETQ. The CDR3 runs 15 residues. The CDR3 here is CASSSTSTSTDTQYF. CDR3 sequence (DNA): TGCGCCAGCAGCTCGACTAGTACTAGCACAGATACGCAGTATTTT.

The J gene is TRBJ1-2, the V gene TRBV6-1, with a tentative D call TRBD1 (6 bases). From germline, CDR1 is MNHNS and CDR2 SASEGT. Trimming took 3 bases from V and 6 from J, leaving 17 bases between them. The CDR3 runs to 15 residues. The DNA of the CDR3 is TGTGCCAGCAGTGACCGTGACAGGTTCCTACATGGCTACACCTTC. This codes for CASSDRDRFLHGYTF.

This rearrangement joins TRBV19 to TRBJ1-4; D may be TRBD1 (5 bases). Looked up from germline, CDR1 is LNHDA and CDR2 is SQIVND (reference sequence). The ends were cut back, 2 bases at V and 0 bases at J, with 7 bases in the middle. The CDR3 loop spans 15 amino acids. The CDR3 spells CASSIQGATNEKLFF. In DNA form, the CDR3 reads TGTGCCAGTAGTATACAGGGCGCAACTAATGAAAAACTGTTTTTT.